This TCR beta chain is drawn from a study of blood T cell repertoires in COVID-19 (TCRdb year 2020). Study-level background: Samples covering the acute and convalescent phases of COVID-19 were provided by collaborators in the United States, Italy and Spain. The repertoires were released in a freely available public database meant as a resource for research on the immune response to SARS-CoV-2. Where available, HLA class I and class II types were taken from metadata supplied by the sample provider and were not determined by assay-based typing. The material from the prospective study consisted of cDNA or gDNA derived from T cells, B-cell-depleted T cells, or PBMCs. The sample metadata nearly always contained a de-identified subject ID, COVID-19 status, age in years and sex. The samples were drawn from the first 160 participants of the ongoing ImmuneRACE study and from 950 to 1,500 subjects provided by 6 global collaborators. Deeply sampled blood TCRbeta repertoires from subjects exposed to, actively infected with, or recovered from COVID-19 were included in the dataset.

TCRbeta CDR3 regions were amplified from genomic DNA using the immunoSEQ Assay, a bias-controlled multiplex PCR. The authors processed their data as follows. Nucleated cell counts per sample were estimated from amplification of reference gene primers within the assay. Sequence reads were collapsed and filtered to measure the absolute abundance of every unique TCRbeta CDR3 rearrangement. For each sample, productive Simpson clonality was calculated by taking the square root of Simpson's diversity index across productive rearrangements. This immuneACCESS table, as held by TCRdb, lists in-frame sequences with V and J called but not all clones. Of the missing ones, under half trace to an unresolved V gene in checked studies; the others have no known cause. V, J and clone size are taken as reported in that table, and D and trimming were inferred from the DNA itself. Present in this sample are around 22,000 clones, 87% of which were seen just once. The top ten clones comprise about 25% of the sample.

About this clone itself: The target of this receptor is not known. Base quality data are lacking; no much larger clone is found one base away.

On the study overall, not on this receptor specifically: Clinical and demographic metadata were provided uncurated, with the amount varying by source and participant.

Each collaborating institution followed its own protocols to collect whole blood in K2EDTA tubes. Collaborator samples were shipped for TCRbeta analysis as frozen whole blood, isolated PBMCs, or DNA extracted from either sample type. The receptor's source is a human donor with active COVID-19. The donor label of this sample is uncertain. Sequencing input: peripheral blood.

The DNA is as follows: TGTGCCAGTACTTCTTTGGCCGGGGGGAATCAGCCCCAGCATTTT. Translated, this is CASTSLAGGNQPQHF. The chain is assembled from TRBV19 and TRBJ1-5, with TRBD1 perhaps the D gene, on 5 matching bases. The CDR3 has 15 amino acids, counting the end cysteine and phenylalanine. The CDR3 DNA has 45 bases and is translated from base 1. CDR1 and CDR2 are read off the germline V gene (reference sequence) as LNHDA and SQIVND. Deletion took 7 bases off V and 4 bases off J, with a span of 17 bases between the germline ends.